These T cell receptor beta chains were read from a single sample in a study of blood T cell repertoires in COVID-19. This table comes from immunoSEQ multiplex PCR, and its TCRdb copy is limited to in-frame clones, with some not included. The sample contains some 300,000 clones, around 89% of which appear only once. The sample consisted of peripheral blood. Receptors were obtained from a woman aged 25 to 39 who had recovered from COVID-19. Both conserved end residues are part of each CDR3. The D gene is left open where the match is weak. For some rows the clone size is stated as once, few or many, or as a class when expanded; others skip it.

D gene,clone size,V gene,CDR3 length,J gene,CDR3 DNA,CDR3 protein
-,few,TRBV6-5,15,TRBJ2-2,TGTGCCAGCAGTTACTCTGCAGGGGGGACCGGGGAGCTGTTTTTT,CASSYSAGGTGELFF
-,-,TRBV27,15,TRBJ2-3,TGTGCCAGCAGTTTATCACTAGTGGGCACAGATACGCAGTATTTT,CASSLSLVGTDTQYF
-,-,TRBV19,15,TRBJ1-1,TGTGCCAGTCTCACTCTCGGGGTCCGGAACACTGAAGCTTTCTTT,CASLTLGVRNTEAFF
-,-,TRBV7-2,15,TRBJ1-5,TGTGCCAGCAGCCTGGGGGCCAGGGAAGGACAGCCCCAGCATTTT,CASSLGAREGQPQHF
-,-,TRBV5-1,16,TRBJ2-2,TGCGCCAGCAGCTTGGGGGCCCACGTAAACACCGGGGAGCTGTTTTTT,CASSLGAHVNTGELFF
-,-,TRBV12-3/TRBV12-4,13,TRBJ2-7,TGTGCCAGCAGTTTGTCGGGGGATTCCGAGCAGTACTTC,CASSLSGDSEQYF
TRBD1,-,TRBV18,15,TRBJ1-2,TGTGCCAGCTCGGACCGGGACAGGGCTTTCTATGGCTACACCTTC,CASSDRDRAFYGYTF
-,-,TRBV30,13,TRBJ2-2,TGTGCCTGGGAGCACAGGGCCACCGGGGAGCTGTTTTTT,CAWEHRATGELFF
TRBD1,-,TRBV6-5,15,TRBJ2-5,TGTGCCAGCAGTTACTGGGGACAGACTCAAGAGACCCAGTACTTC,CASSYWGQTQETQYF
TRBD1,-,TRBV5-6,18,TRBJ1-2,TGTGCCAGCAGCCCACCGGGGGACAGGGGGGGATACCTCTATGGCTACACCTTC,CASSPPGDRGGYLYGYTF